This T cell receptor (beta chain) was sequenced in a study of blood T cell repertoires in COVID-19. The CDR3 spans 14 residues. Trimming removed 4 bases from V and 4 bases from J; junction bases left unmatched: 7. The V gene's germline CDR1 is SGHNT and CDR2 YYREEE (reference sequence). Generated by immunoSEQ multiplex PCR, the TCRdb table keeps only in-frame clones and is missing some. The sample consists of around 68,000 clones, approximately 79% of them appearing once. The rearrangement uses TRBV5-4 and TRBJ2-5, with 7 bases identical to TRBD1. Material for sequencing was peripheral blood. The sequence came from an older man with active COVID-19. CDR3 sequence reads: CASSRQGVGETQYF. Here the CDR3 DNA reads TGTGCCAGCAGCCGACAGGGAGTAGGAGAGACCCAGTACTTC.